This T cell receptor (beta chain) was observed in a study of response to subunit inactivated influenza vaccine. General study points: Few new T cells, the authors suggested, are recruited by each seasonal influenza vaccination.

TCRdb re-called the RT-PCR reads through MiXCR, storing one row per CDR3 protein. The profile shows approximately 230,000 distinct CDR3 sequences, 12% of them singletons. This clonotype was detected only a few times. The antigen is undetermined. The clonotype comes from a man aged 50 to 60 who received an inactivated influenza vaccine. Sequenced material: non-naive T cells sorted from PBMCs, taken 14 days before vaccination.

The CDR3 spells CASTTGTGVYGYTF. The CDR3 DNA reads TGCGCCAGCACCACCGGGACAGGGGTCTATGGCTACACCTTC. The rearrangement uses TRBV5-1 and TRBJ1-2, with TRBD1 identical over 10 bases. Losses at the gene ends were 6 bases for V and 4 bases for J; bases not matched to a gene: 6. Germline V gene lookup returns CDR1 SGHRS and CDR2 YFSETQ. The CDR3 is made up of 14 amino acids.